What follows are 17 T cell receptor beta chains derived from one specimen sequenced in a study of glioma-infiltrating T cells. The iRepertoire nested amplicon-rescue multiplex PCR amplified TCR alpha and beta CDR3s from RNA. MiXCR, applied by TCRdb to the multiplex PCR reads, yields one record per CDR3 protein. The sample has around 140,000 distinct CDR3 sequences; about 39% are singletons. The sequenced material came from glioma tissue, nonneoplastic brain tissue, or PBMCs (not recorded which). The source is a human donor with low-grade glioma or glioblastoma, undergoing nonglioma brain surgery, or in good health (not recorded which).

The chain links TRBV3-1 to TRBJ2-5, with 12 bases aligning to TRBD2. Germline V gene data show CDR1 as LGHDT and CDR2 as YNNKEL (reference sequence). The CDR3 has 17 amino acids. V shed 0 bases, J shed 6 bases, and the junction held 8 bases outside the gene matches. The CDR3 spells CASSQEALAGGPKTQYF. CDR3 sequence (DNA): TGTGCCAGCAGCCAAGAAGCTCTAGCGGGAGGGCCGAAGACCCAGTACTTC.

This chain uses TRBV6-4 with TRBJ2-1, with D maybe TRBD1 (6 bases). Germline-derived CDR1 and CDR2 are MRHNA and SNTAGT. V lost 3 bases and J 7 bases, leaving 13 bases between the germline ends. The CDR3 is 14 amino acids. The CDR3 nucleotides read TGTGCCAGCAGTGAAATGGACAGTGCGAATGAGCAGTTCTTC. Translation: CASSEMDSANEQFF.

J is TRBJ2-3 and V is TRBV11-1; 11 positions match TRBD2. CDR1 and CDR2 (germline): SGHAT, FQDESV (reference sequence). With 4 bases clipped from V and 0 bases from J, the junction kept 6 bases outside the gene matches. This CDR3 is built from 17 residues. The CDR3, as DNA: TGTGCCAGCAGCTCTCTGACTAGCGGGGTGAGCACAGATACGCAGTATTTT. Its translation: CASSSLTSGVSTDTQYF.

For the CDR3, the DNA is TGCAGTGCTAGACCTCCGGACAGGGGATATACGCAGTATTTT. Protein: CSARPPDRGYTQYF. The V call is TRBV20-1, the J call TRBJ2-3, with 9 nucleotides matching TRBD1. The CDR3 consists of 14 residues. J was trimmed by 7 bases and V by 2 bases; bases with no gene match: 7. The germline V gene has CDR1 DFQATT and CDR2 SNEGSKA (reference sequence).

The chain has TRBV2 and TRBJ1-1; D is unresolved. Germline values: CDR1 SNHLY, CDR2 FYNNEI. V dropped 6 bases and J dropped 3 bases, with 17 bases sitting between them. This CDR3 contains 15 residues. CDR3 in DNA: TGTGCCAGCAGACTAAGGGCCCTTGAATACACTGAAGCTTTCTTT. Encoded protein: CASRLRALEYTEAFF.

The J gene is TRBJ2-7, the V gene TRBV4-3; TRBD2 agrees at 7 bases. The CDR3 has 14 amino acids. CDR1 is LGHNA and CDR2 is YSLEER in the germline V gene. After removal of 3 bases from V and 2 bases from J, the junction contained 4 bases not matched to a gene. CDR3 loop: CASSQGLPTYEQYF. CDR3 coding DNA: TGCGCCAGCAGCCAGGGACTACCAACCTACGAGCAGTACTTC.

The chain recombines TRBV15 with TRBJ2-1, with 7 bases identical to TRBD2. This CDR3 region has 15 residues. The V segment lost 3 bases and the J segment 5 bases; nucleotides outside the gene matches: 7. Germline CDR1 reads LNHNV; CDR2 reads YYDKDF (reference sequence). The chain's CDR3 is CATSRAWGRDNEQFF. The CDR3 DNA follows: TGTGCCACCAGCAGGGCCTGGGGGAGGGACAATGAGCAGTTCTTC.

A few counts support this clonotype. The chain recombines TRBV10-3 with TRBJ1-1; D is uncertain. Germline assignment: CDR1 ENHRY and CDR2 SYGVKD. The V end was cut by 7 bases, the J end by 3 bases, with 15 bases between. This CDR3 is 14 amino acids long. The CDR3 loop is CAITKEVEHTEAFF. CDR3 coding DNA: TGTGCCATCACCAAAGAGGTGGAACACACTGAAGCTTTCTTT.

The rearrangement uses TRBV12-3 or TRBV12-4 and TRBJ1-1; D is possibly TRBD1 (6 bases). This CDR3 has 17 residues. V was trimmed by 2 bases and J by 4 bases, leaving 20 bases between them. In DNA, the CDR3 is TGTGCCAGCAGTTTATCGGGGTATGTAGGGGGGACCACTGAAGCTTTCTTT. Residues: CASSLSGYVGGTTEAFF.

This clonotype was observed a handful of times. The genes are TRBV2 and TRBJ1-5; 7 nucleotides align to TRBD1. This CDR3 has 14 residues. Germline assignment: CDR1 SNHLY and CDR2 FYNNEI. V shed 5 bases, J shed 2 bases, and the junction held 3 bases outside the gene matches. CDR3 DNA sequence: TGTGCCAGCAGTCCGGGACAGCGCAATCAGCCCCAGCATTTT. Translating it yields CASSPGQRNQPQHF. Based on the CDR3 plus reference TRBV2 and TRBJ1-5, the full variable domain is EPEVTQTPSHQVTQMGQEVILRCVPISNHLYFYWYRQILGQKVEFLVSFYNNEISEKSEIFDDQFSVERPDGSNFTLKIRSTKLEDSAMYFCASSPGQRNQPQHFGDGTRLSIL.

This clonotype showed up just a few times. The CDR3 sequence: CASKRGNSYNSPLHF. The CDR3 DNA reads as TGTGCCAGCAAAAGGGGGAACTCCTATAATTCACCCCTCCACTTT. The chain links TRBV7-2 to TRBJ1-6, with D possibly matching TRBD1 (6 bases). Germline CDR1 is SGHTA and CDR2 is FQGNSA. This CDR3 comprises 15 residues. The V and J ends lost 7 bases and 0 bases respectively, with 10 bases between them. The complete variable domain, with remaining parts taken from reference TRBV7-2 and TRBJ1-6, reads GAGVSQSPSNKVTEKGKDVELRCDPISGHTALYWYRQSLGQGLEFLIYFQGNSAPDKSGLPSDRFSAERTGGSVSTLTIQRTQQEDSAVYLCASKRGNSYNSPLHFGNGTRLTVT.

The chain employs TRBV10-3 and TRBJ1-2; unclear D gene. CDR3 length: 12 amino acids. Trimming left V 3 bases short and J 4 bases short, with 6 bases between. Per the germline V gene, CDR1 is ENHRY and CDR2 is SYGVKD. CDR3: CAISDQAYGYTF. As DNA, the CDR3 is TGTGCCATCAGTGATCAGGCCTATGGCTACACCTTC.

The genes are TRBV6-2 or TRBV6-3 and TRBJ2-4; D is uncertain. Germline V gene lookup returns CDR1 MNHEY and CDR2 SVGEGT. This CDR3 has 16 amino acids. Trimming left V 2 bases short and J 4 bases short, with 15 bases between. The DNA for the CDR3 is TGTGCCAGCAGTTACCTCGGGCTAGATATAAAAAACATTCAGTACTTC. Its protein is CASSYLGLDIKNIQYF.

The gene calls are TRBV27 and TRBJ1-1; D unresolved. Trimming shortened V by 1 base and J by 1 base, and 7 bases separated the two germline ends. This CDR3 contains 14 residues. In germline, CDR1 is MNHEY, CDR2 SMNVEV (reference sequence). CDR3: CASSLLGQNTEAFF. The CDR3, as DNA: TGTGCCAGCAGTTTATTAGGCCAGAACACTGAAGCTTTCTTT.

In its sample, this clonotype was seen many times. The V call is TRBV6-6, the J call TRBJ2-7; no reliable D call. This CDR3 region has 13 residues. Looked up from germline, CDR1 is MNHNY and CDR2 is SVGAGI (reference sequence). Trimming left V 0 bases short and J 7 bases short, with 10 bases between. The CDR3 nucleotides are TGTGCCAGCAGTTACTCGAGCCATTCGGAGCAGTACTTC. As protein: CASSYSSHSEQYF.

Only a few counts were recorded for this clonotype. The rearrangement joins TRBV11-1 to TRBJ2-1, with 7 nucleotides matching TRBD2. The CDR3 contains 13 residues. CDR1 SGHAT and CDR2 FQDESV come from the germline V gene (reference sequence). V dropped 1 base and J dropped 8; count of bases not matched to a gene: 2. For the CDR3, the DNA is TGTGCCAGCAGCTTAGGACTAGCACATGAGCAGTTCTTC. Translation: CASSLGLAHEQFF.

The rearrangement joins TRBV6-2 or TRBV6-3 to TRBJ2-1; D gene uncertain. Trimming took off 6 bases at V and 9 bases at J, with 18 bases between the two ends. Looked up from germline, CDR1 is MNHEY and CDR2 is SVGEGT. The CDR3 covers 14 residues. CDR3 nucleotide sequence: TGTGCCAGCAGACCTATCCGGCAGATTAGTGAGCAGTTCTTC. Its translation is CASRPIRQISEQFF.